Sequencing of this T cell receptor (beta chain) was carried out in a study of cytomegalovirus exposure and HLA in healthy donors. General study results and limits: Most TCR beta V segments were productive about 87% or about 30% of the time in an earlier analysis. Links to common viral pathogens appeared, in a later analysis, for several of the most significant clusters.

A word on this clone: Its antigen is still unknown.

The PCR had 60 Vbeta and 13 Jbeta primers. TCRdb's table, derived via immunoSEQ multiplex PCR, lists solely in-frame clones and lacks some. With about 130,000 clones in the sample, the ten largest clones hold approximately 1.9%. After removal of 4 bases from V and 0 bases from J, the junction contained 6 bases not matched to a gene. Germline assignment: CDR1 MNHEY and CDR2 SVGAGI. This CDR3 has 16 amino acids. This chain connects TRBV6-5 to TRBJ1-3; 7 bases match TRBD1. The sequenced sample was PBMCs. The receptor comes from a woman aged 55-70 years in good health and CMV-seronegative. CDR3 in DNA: TGTGCCAGCAGTTCCGCGACAGGGAACTCTGGAAACACCATATATTTT. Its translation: CASSSATGNSGNTIYF.